These 18 T cell receptor beta chains were sequenced from one sample in a study of tumor-infiltrating lymphocytes in localized non-small cell lung cancer (dated by TCRdb to the early 2020s). The library came from the immunoSEQ multiplex PCR assay. TCRdb retrieved this table from immuneACCESS and kept in-frame rearrangements only. Not all clones are present; in checked studies, unresolved V genes account for under half, and no reason is known for the remainder. Counted in this sample were about 10,000 clones; about 75% of them appeared once. Together, the top ten hold about a fifth of the sample. The sequencing sample was made of uninvolved lung tissue not adjacent to the tumor. Receptors were obtained from a human donor with non-small cell lung cancer.

This sequence joins TRBV7-2 and TRBJ2-7, with D uncertain. The V gene lost 5 bases and the J gene lost 2 bases, with 10 bases spanning the gap. The CDR3 extends over 13 amino acids. Germline-derived CDR1 and CDR2 are SGHTA and FQGNSA. The CDR3 DNA follows: TGTGCCAGCAGCCGAGACACAGCCTACGAGCAGTACTTC. It codes for CASSRDTAYEQYF.

The sample holds one count of this clone. The chain carries TRBV5-1 and TRBJ1-3, with 9 bases aligning to TRBD1. The length of the CDR3 is 16 residues. Germline CDR1 SGHRS, CDR2 YFSETQ. Unmatched junction bases numbered 3, after V lost 0 bases and J lost 2 bases. CDR3 coding DNA: TGCGCCAGCAGCTTGGGGGACAGGGCAACTGGAAACACCATATATTTT. Translated, it gives CASSLGDRATGNTIYF.

V and J are TRBV19 and TRBJ2-7; 10 positions match TRBD1. Trimming removed 4 bases from V and 7 bases from J; junction bases left unmatched: 4. The germline gives CDR1 LNHDA, CDR2 SQIVND (reference sequence). The CDR3 runs to 13 residues. This CDR3 reads CASSRGQGTEQYF. For the CDR3, the DNA is TGTGCCAGTAGTAGGGGACAGGGGACGGAGCAGTACTTC.

This chain links TRBV29-1 with TRBJ1-5, with D maybe TRBD1 (6 bases). Trimming took 4 bases from V and 4 from J, leaving 17 bases between them. The CDR3 is 15 amino acids. Germline CDR1 is SQVTM and CDR2 is ANQGSEA. As DNA, the CDR3 is TGCAGCGTTGGCGGGGGGCGGGGACCGAATCAGCCCCAGCATTTT. Amino acids: CSVGGGRGPNQPQHF.

The chain employs TRBV4-1 and TRBJ1-1; D may be TRBD1 (5 bases). The CDR3 has 17 residues. In germline, CDR1 is MGHRA, CDR2 YSYEKL. Trimming removed 0 bases from V and 0 bases from J, with 14 bases in between. The CDR3 here is CASSQDWDAWMNTEAFF. In DNA form, the CDR3 reads TGCGCCAGCAGCCAAGATTGGGACGCATGGATGAACACTGAAGCTTTCTTT.

CDR3 sequence (DNA): TGTGCCAGCAGCTCGCAGGGGGCAGGAGGAAACACCATATATTTT. Translating gives CASSSQGAGGNTIYF. The chain recombines TRBV5-6 with TRBJ1-3, with 8 bases matching TRBD1. V shed 3 bases, J shed 4 bases, and the junction held 6 bases outside the gene matches. This CDR3 has 15 amino acids. Germline V gives CDR1 SGHDT, CDR2 YYEEEE. Supplemented by reference TRBV5-6 and TRBJ1-3, the full variable domain reads DAGVTQSPTHLIKTRGQQVTLRCSPKSGHDTVSWYQQALGQGPQFIFQYYEEEERQRGNFPDRFSGHQFPNYSSELNVNALLLGDSALYLCASSSQGAGGNTIYFGEGSWLTVV.

By frequency in the sample, this clone is medium-sized. The rearrangement uses TRBV7-2 and TRBJ2-5; 7 bases map to TRBD1. Germline CDR1 and CDR2: SGHTA and FQGNSA. The CDR3 covers 14 residues. The J segment lost 4 bases and the V segment lost 9 bases, leaving 11 bases of the junction unmatched. Written as DNA, the CDR3 is TGTGCCAGTCAAGGGGACAGTCGATTAGAGACCCAGTACTTC. Translating gives CASQGDSRLETQYF.

This clone showed up just a few times. The chain uses TRBV10-3 and TRBJ1-5, with D possibly being TRBD1 (5 bases). The CDR3 covers 15 residues. Germline V gives CDR1 ENHRY, CDR2 SYGVKD. Between the trimmed V and J ends, which lost 7 bases and 4 bases, there was a span of 17 bases. In nucleotides, the CDR3 is TGTGCCATCAAAGCCTCCACAGGTCAAAATCAGCCCCAGCATTTT. Protein: CAIKASTGQNQPQHF.

In its sample, this clone is medium-sized (0.01 to 0.1%). The gene calls are TRBV6-1 and TRBJ2-1; 7 nucleotides align to TRBD1. V shed 7 bases, J shed 0 bases, and the junction held 6 bases outside the gene matches. The CDR3 is 15 amino acids. Germline V gene data show CDR1 as MNHNS and CDR2 as SASEGT. The CDR3 DNA reads as TGTGCCAGCACCCGGGACAGCCGCTCCTACAATGAGCAGTTCTTC. This gives the protein CASTRDSRSYNEQFF.

This clone was counted only a few times. CDR3 nucleotide sequence: TGTGCCAGCAGTCTGGACAGGGGGGGCACTGAAGCTTTCTTT. Encoded protein: CASSLDRGGTEAFF. The chain recombines TRBV2 with TRBJ1-1, with 10 bases aligning to TRBD1. The length of the CDR3 is 14 residues. Germline V gives CDR1 SNHLY, CDR2 FYNNEI. Trimming at V came to 5 bases and at J to 4 bases, leaving 4 bases not matched to a gene.

This clone showed up just a few times. This CDR3 is also generated by other DNA sequences in the sample. The V and J genes are TRBV29-1 and TRBJ1-1; 7 bases line up with TRBD1. V was pared by 5 bases and J by 4 bases, with 4 bases of the junction left unmatched. The CDR3 runs to 12 residues. CDR1 SQVTM and CDR2 ANQGSEA come from the germline V gene. The CDR3 reads CSVCQGGTEAFF. The CDR3 DNA sequence: TGCAGCGTTTGCCAGGGGGGCACTGAAGCTTTCTTT.

This chain links TRBV7-2 with TRBJ1-1; no clear D gene. The CDR3 consists of 12 residues. The germline V gene encodes CDR1 SGHTA and CDR2 FQGNSA. The V end lost 5 bases, the J end lost 9 bases, and 13 bases lay between the germline ends. DNA for the CDR3: TGTGCCAGCAGCCAAGAGAAGAACCAAGCTTTCTTT. Translation gives CASSQEKNQAFF.

The CDR3 DNA is TGTGCCAGCAGCGTGCCGACAGGGGGTGTGTATGGCTACACCTTC. It is translated as CASSVPTGGVYGYTF. This chain joins TRBV7-9 and TRBJ1-2; 9 bases map to TRBD1. Losses at the gene ends were 5 bases for V and 5 bases for J; bases not matched to a gene: 9. CDR1 is SEHNR, CDR2 FQNEAQ, per germline (reference sequence). The CDR3 runs 15 residues.

The chain employs TRBV27 and TRBJ2-3, with 9 bases lining up with TRBD1. CDR3 size: 16 residues. CDR1 and CDR2 from the germline V gene are MNHEY and SMNVEV (reference sequence). J lost 6 bases, V lost 0 bases, and 7 bases had no gene match. The CDR3 loop reads CASSLSLGTGIDTQYF. CDR3 DNA sequence: TGTGCCAGCAGTTTATCCCTGGGGACAGGGATCGATACGCAGTATTTT.

The genes are TRBV4-3 and TRBJ1-2, with D possibly matching TRBD1 (6 bases). Germline CDR1 LGHNA, CDR2 YSLEER. The CDR3 sequence is 16 residues long. Trimming shortened V by 0 bases and J by 3 bases, and 14 bases separated the two germline ends. The CDR3 DNA reads TGCGCCAGCAGCCAAGATGTGAACAGGGTGGACTATGGCTACACCTTC. This translates into CASSQDVNRVDYGYTF.

The chain uses TRBV7-2 and TRBJ2-1; no reliable D call. The CDR3 extends over 14 amino acids. The V end lost 2 bases, the J end lost 3 bases, and 8 bases lay between the germline ends. CDR1 SGHTA and CDR2 FQGNSA come from the germline V gene. Here the CDR3 reads CASSLQASYNEQFF. The CDR3 bases are TGTGCCAGCAGCTTACAGGCTAGCTACAATGAGCAGTTCTTC.

The chain combines TRBV19 with TRBJ2-5, with D possibly being TRBD2 (6 bases). The V and J ends lost 4 bases and 3 bases respectively, with 18 bases between them. The length of the CDR3 is 16 residues. CDR1 and CDR2 (germline): LNHDA, SQIVND (reference sequence). Here the CDR3 DNA reads TGTGCCAGTAGTAGGGGGGTTGGAGGCCAGAAAGAGACCCAGTACTTC. Amino acids: CASSRGVGGQKETQYF.

The chain links TRBV19 to TRBJ1-2; TRBD1 aligns across 12 bases. This CDR3 is 15 amino acids long. V lost 6 bases, J lost 7 bases, and 9 bases stayed unmatched. Germline V gives CDR1 LNHDA, CDR2 SQIVND (reference sequence). Written as DNA, the CDR3 is TGTGCCAGTAGGAAGCCGGGACAGGGGGCGATTGGCTACACCTTC. It translates to CASRKPGQGAIGYTF.